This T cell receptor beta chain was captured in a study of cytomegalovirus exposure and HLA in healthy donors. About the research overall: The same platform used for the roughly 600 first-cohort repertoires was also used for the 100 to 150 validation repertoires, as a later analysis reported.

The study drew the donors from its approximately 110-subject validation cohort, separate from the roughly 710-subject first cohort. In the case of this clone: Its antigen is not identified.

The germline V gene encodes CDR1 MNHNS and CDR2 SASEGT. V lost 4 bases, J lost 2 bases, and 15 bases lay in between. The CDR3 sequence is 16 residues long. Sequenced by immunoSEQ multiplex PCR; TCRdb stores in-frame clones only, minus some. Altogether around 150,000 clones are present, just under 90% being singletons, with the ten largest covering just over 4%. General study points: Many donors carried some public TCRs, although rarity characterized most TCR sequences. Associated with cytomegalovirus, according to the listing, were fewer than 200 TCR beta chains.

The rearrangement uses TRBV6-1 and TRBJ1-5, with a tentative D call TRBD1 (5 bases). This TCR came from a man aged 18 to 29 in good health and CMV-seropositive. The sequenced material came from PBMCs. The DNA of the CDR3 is TGTGCCAGCAGTGGGGGACTGGGTGTTCGCAATCAGCCCCAGCATTTT. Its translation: CASSGGLGVRNQPQHF.